Listed below are T cell receptor beta chains from one sample, sequenced in a study of blood T cell repertoires in COVID-19. Clones were read by immunoSEQ multiplex PCR, and TCRdb kept only the in-frame ones, dropping some. The sample yields under 300,000 clones, 75% to 90% seen once. Material: PBMCs or T cells enriched from blood (not recorded which). These receptors originate from a woman aged 30 to 39 with acute COVID-19. CDR3s include the opening cysteine and the closing phenylalanine or tryptophan. A D gene is named only where the DNA matches it firmly. A clone size is listed for some rows: how often the clone was seen (once, few, many), or a class if it is expanded.

D	size	V	J	CDR3	DNA
TRBD2	-	TRBV30	TRBJ2-2	CAWSLYTSGGLRGELFF	TGTGCCTGGAGTTTATATACTAGCGGGGGACTCCGTGGGGAGCTGTTTTTT
-	-	TRBV12-3/TRBV12-4	TRBJ1-5	CASSLGGENQHF	TGTGCCAGCAGTTTAGGCGGGGAAAACCAGCATTTT
-	-	TRBV2	TRBJ1-5	CASSERQYSNQPQHF	TGTGCCAGCAGTGAAAGACAGTATAGCAATCAGCCCCAGCATTTT
-	-	TRBV4-3	TRBJ2-3	CASSPYRQDSTDTQYF	TGCGCCAGCAGCCCATATAGACAGGACAGCACAGATACGCAGTATTTT
TRBD1	-	TRBV5-4	TRBJ2-2	CASSLGTGTTNTGELFF	TGTGCCAGCAGCTTAGGGACAGGAACGACGAACACCGGGGAGCTGTTTTTT
-	-	TRBV4-1	TRBJ2-2	CASSHIQIQGPSGELFF	TGCGCCAGCAGCCACATCCAAATACAGGGTCCCTCCGGGGAGCTGTTTTTT
-	-	TRBV24-1	TRBJ2-1	CATTSGLQSSYNEQFF	TGTGCCACCACCTCGGGACTCCAAAGCTCCTACAATGAGCAGTTCTTC
-	-	TRBV3-1/TRBV3-2	TRBJ1-4	CASSRSTEKLFF	TGTGCCAGCAGCCGTTCTACGGAAAAACTGTTTTTT
TRBD2	-	TRBV3-1/TRBV3-2	TRBJ2-7	CASSPAAGGSYEQYF	TGTGCCAGCAGCCCGGCGGCGGGAGGATCCTACGAGCAGTACTTC
TRBD1	few	TRBV29-1	TRBJ2-4	CSVKGAAKNIQYF	TGCAGCGTAAAGGGGGCAGCCAAAAACATTCAGTACTTC
TRBD2	-	TRBV18	TRBJ2-5	CASSPTTSVQETQYF	TGTGCCAGCTCACCAACGACTAGCGTCCAAGAGACCCAGTACTTC
-	-	TRBV11-2	TRBJ2-7	CASRSAYEQYF	TGTGCCAGCAGATCGGCCTACGAGCAGTACTTC
-	-	TRBV9	TRBJ1-2	CASSVEEYGYTF	TGTGCCAGCAGCGTAGAGGAGTATGGCTACACCTTC
-	few	TRBV6-5	TRBJ2-5	CASKETQAQETQYF	TGTGCCAGCAAAGAAACTCAAGCCCAAGAGACCCAGTACTTC
-	-	TRBV5-6	TRBJ1-3	CASGRDLGNTIYF	TGTGCCAGCGGACGGGATTTAGGAAACACCATATATTTT
-	-	TRBV20-1	TRBJ1-2	CSASVRDRYGYTF	TGCAGTGCTAGTGTCAGGGATCGCTATGGCTACACCTTC
-	-	TRBV6-1	TRBJ1-1	CASSERRDEAFF	TGTGCCAGCAGTGAACGCAGGGATGAAGCTTTCTTT
TRBD1	-	TRBV6-1	TRBJ1-1	CASSERRDRGNTEAFF	TGTGCCAGCAGTGAACGGAGGGACAGGGGGAACACTGAAGCTTTCTTT
TRBD1	-	TRBV25-1	TRBJ2-7	CASSGTGTGVYEQYF	TGTGCCAGCAGTGGAACCGGGACAGGGGTTTACGAGCAGTACTTC
-	-	TRBV2	TRBJ1-2	CASPGLNGYTF	TGTGCCAGCCCCGGACTCAATGGCTACACCTTC
-	-	TRBV5-1	TRBJ1-6	CASSWGPPNSPLHF	TGCGCCAGCAGCTGGGGGCCCCCCAATTCACCCCTCCACTTT
TRBD2	-	TRBV7-3	TRBJ2-1	CASSPHRGSGGAFYEQFF	TGTGCCAGCAGCCCACACCGGGGTAGCGGGGGGGCCTTTTATGAGCAGTTCTTC
-	-	TRBV2	TRBJ2-7	CASSEAIVLSVYEQYF	TGTGCCAGCAGTGAAGCCATAGTTCTTTCCGTCTACGAGCAGTACTTC
-	few	TRBV30	TRBJ2-1	CAWTPTGSGEQFF	TGTGCCTGGACACCCACAGGGTCAGGTGAGCAGTTCTTC
-	-	TRBV11-2	TRBJ2-5	CASSFGSQETQYF	TGTGCCAGCAGCTTCGGTAGCCAAGAGACCCAGTACTTC
-	-	TRBV7-3	TRBJ2-1	CASRASLISNEQFF	TGTGCCAGCAGAGCTAGCTTAATTTCCAATGAGCAGTTCTTC
-	-	TRBV23-1	TRBJ2-7	CASSQCPSLASGIGYEQYF	TGCGCCAGCAGTCAATGCCCCTCCCTCGCGTCGGGGATCGGGTACGAGCAGTACTTC
TRBD1	-	TRBV7-3	TRBJ2-3	CASSLGTGANTQYF	TGTGCCAGCAGCTTAGGGACAGGGGCAAATACGCAGTATTTT
-	-	TRBV2	TRBJ2-1	CASSVSGGLNEQFF	TGTGCCAGCAGTGTTTCAGGGGGGCTCAATGAGCAGTTCTTC
-	-	TRBV5-1	TRBJ1-2	CASSLEGFGAGGYTF	TGCGCCAGCAGCTTGGAGGGTTTTGGGGCCGGTGGCTACACCTTC
-	-	TRBV28	TRBJ1-6	CASSFRGSSPLHF	TGTGCCAGCAGTTTCCGGGGTTCCTCACCCCTCCACTTT
-	-	TRBV7-2	TRBJ2-3	CASSSPGNTQYF	TGTGCCAGCAGCTCCCCGGGAAATACGCAGTATTTT
TRBD1	few	TRBV5-1	TRBJ1-1	CASSLGTGDTEAFF	TGCGCCAGCAGCTTGGGGACAGGGGACACTGAAGCTTTCTTT
-	once	TRBV2	TRBJ2-4	CASTATSIGAKNIQYF	TGTGCCAGCACCGCGACTAGTATTGGCGCCAAAAACATTCAGTACTTC
-	-	TRBV27	TRBJ2-2	CASSIAGELFF	TGTGCCAGCAGTATCGCCGGGGAGCTGTTTTTT
-	-	TRBV28	TRBJ1-4	CASSFESGSTNEKLFF	TGTGCCAGCAGTTTTGAATCAGGGTCCACTAATGAAAAACTGTTTTTT
-	-	TRBV16	TRBJ1-1	CASSRQGVGNTEAFF	TGTGCCAGCAGCCGGCAGGGCGTTGGAAACACTGAAGCTTTCTTT
TRBD1	-	TRBV12-3/TRBV12-4	TRBJ1-3	CASSPQGDTIYF	TGTGCCAGCAGTCCTCAGGGGGACACCATATATTTT
-	-	TRBV9	TRBJ1-4	CASSVAYGGSEKLFF	TGTGCCAGCAGCGTAGCTTATGGGGGCAGCGAAAAACTGTTTTTT
-	-	TRBV3-1/TRBV3-2	TRBJ2-7	CASSPIQGSAYEQYF	TGTGCCAGCAGCCCAATACAGGGAAGTGCCTACGAGCAGTACTTC
TRBD1	-	TRBV27	TRBJ1-2	CASSGTGGRYGYTF	TGTGCCAGCAGCGGGACAGGGGGCCGGTATGGCTACACCTTC
TRBD2	-	TRBV5-1	TRBJ2-5	CASSLGLAGDLGTQYF	TGCGCCAGCAGCTTGGGACTAGCGGGAGATTTAGGGACCCAGTACTTC
-	once	TRBV29-1	TRBJ2-1	CSVEDPGGAYNEQFF	TGCAGCGTTGAAGATCCGGGGGGCGCCTACAATGAGCAGTTCTTC
-	-	TRBV28	TRBJ1-1	CASKQYRTEAFF	TGTGCCAGCAAGCAGTACAGGACGGAAGCTTTCTTT
TRBD1	-	TRBV28	TRBJ2-5	CASSGASGQGWQETQYF	TGTGCCAGCAGTGGGGCCTCGGGACAGGGGTGGCAAGAGACCCAGTACTTC
-	few	TRBV19	TRBJ1-2	CASSIGGSSGIHGYTF	TGTGCCAGTAGTATAGGAGGTAGCTCCGGGATCCATGGCTACACCTTC
TRBD2	-	TRBV4-1	TRBJ2-3	CASSQDLAGGLLDTQYF	TGCGCCAGCAGCCAAGATTTAGCGGGAGGGTTGTTAGATACGCAGTATTTT
-	-	TRBV7-2	TRBJ2-3	CASSFSGMDTQYF	TGTGCCAGCAGCTTTTCCGGGATGGATACGCAGTATTTT
TRBD1	once	TRBV2	TRBJ2-3	CASSRGQGWSTQYF	TGTGCCAGCAGCCGTGGACAGGGGTGGAGTACGCAGTATTTT
-	-	TRBV10-2	TRBJ1-2	CASSDRAYYGYTF	TGCGCCAGCAGTGACAGGGCTTACTATGGCTACACCTTC
-	-	TRBV3-1/TRBV3-2	TRBJ1-1	CASSPYSNTEAFF	TGTGCCAGCAGCCCCTACTCAAACACTGAAGCTTTCTTT
-	-	TRBV5-8	TRBJ2-6	CASSLAAIPISGANVLTF	TGTGCCAGCAGCTTGGCCGCGATACCGATCTCTGGGGCCAACGTCCTGACTTTC
TRBD2	-	TRBV19	TRBJ2-3	CASSKRTSGRSLHHTDTQYF	TGTGCCAGTAGTAAACGGACTAGCGGGAGGTCCCTCCACCACACAGATACGCAGTATTTT
TRBD1	-	TRBV6-2/TRBV6-3	TRBJ1-6	CASSYGRTGSPLHF	TGTGCCAGCAGTTACGGCAGGACAGGTTCACCCCTCCACTTT
TRBD2	-	TRBV20-1	TRBJ2-3	CSASGTSLGTDTQYF	TGCAGTGCTAGTGGGACTAGCTTGGGCACAGATACGCAGTATTTT
TRBD1	-	TRBV5-1	TRBJ2-7	CASSSPLTGGSYEQYF	TGCGCCAGCAGCTCGCCACTGACAGGGGGATCCTACGAGCAGTACTTC
-	-	TRBV5-4	TRBJ1-2	CASSLDGRTKTNYGYTF	TGTGCCAGCAGCTTGGATGGGCGTACAAAAACTAACTATGGCTACACCTTC
TRBD1	once	TRBV6-4	TRBJ2-1	CASSAFDRGSSYNEQFF	TGTGCCAGCAGTGCCTTCGACAGGGGATCCTCCTACAATGAGCAGTTCTTC
-	-	TRBV7-9	TRBJ1-1	CASSTGGTEAFF	TGTGCCAGCAGCACCGGAGGTACTGAAGCTTTCTTT
-	-	TRBV6-2/TRBV6-3	TRBJ1-5	CASSLSAVRQPQHF	TGTGCCAGCAGTTTATCAGCGGTTAGGCAGCCCCAGCATTTT